The 17 T cell receptor beta chains below were found in one sample sequenced in a study of beta chain features in type 1 diabetes (dated by TCRdb to about 2018). Library generation was performed with the immunoSEQ multiplex PCR assay. The entire amount of isolated RNA was reverse transcribed using the High Capacity cDNA Reverse Transcription Kit, so the sequenced TCRB transcripts were expressed ones. The table was pulled from immuneACCESS by TCRdb, which kept in-frame rearrangements only. Such tables lose some clones; where checked, under half of the loss comes from unresolved V genes, and the rest has no known cause. This sample has about 360,000 clones in its table, and approximately 12% of those were observed once. The ten most abundant clones make up less than 0.02% of the sample. Sequences were obtained from naive CD4+ T cells from blood. The cell subset or site label on this specimen signifies: true naive CD4+ T cells. The receptor source for this set is a man between 18 and 35 years old in good health.

The chain joins TRBV7-9 to TRBJ2-7; the D is unclear. The CDR3 is 13 residues long. V was pared by 5 bases and J by 4 bases, with 12 bases between. Germline-derived CDR1 and CDR2 are SEHNR and FQNEAQ (reference sequence). The DNA for the CDR3 is TGTGCCAGCAGCCTATCCCACCGTTACGAGCAGTACTTC. This translates into CASSLSHRYEQYF.

The chain uses TRBV5-1 and TRBJ2-3; 9 bases line up with TRBD1. The germline CDR1 and CDR2 sequences are SGHRS and YFSETQ. The CDR3 sequence is 15 residues long. With 3 bases clipped from V and 6 bases from J, the junction kept 8 bases outside the gene matches. The CDR3 protein is CASSSSGQGIDTQYF. The DNA for the CDR3 is TGCGCCAGCAGCTCTTCGGGACAGGGTATCGATACGCAGTATTTT.

This clone was recorded a few times. The rearrangement joins TRBV7-2 to TRBJ2-1; a possible D gene is TRBD2 (6 bases). Trimming removed 2 bases from V and 2 bases from J, with 16 bases in between. CDR1 and CDR2 (germline): SGHTA, FQGNSA. There are 17 residues in the CDR3. CDR3 nucleotides: TGTGCCAGCAGCTTATGGGGGAGGACCGGCCCCTACAATGAGCAGTTCTTC. Amino acids: CASSLWGRTGPYNEQFF.

The chain combines TRBV5-4 with TRBJ2-3, with 9 positions matching TRBD2. This CDR3 region has 16 residues. In germline, CDR1 is SGHNT, CDR2 YYREEE (reference sequence). V lost 6 bases and J lost 0; bases outside the gene matches: 8. This chain's CDR3 is CASTLAGATSTDTQYF. For the CDR3, the DNA is TGTGCCAGCACCTTAGCGGGGGCGACTAGCACAGATACGCAGTATTTT.

The chain combines TRBV25-1 with TRBJ2-7; 9 positions agree with TRBD1. This CDR3 is built from 13 residues. The V gene's germline CDR1 is MGHDK and CDR2 SYGVNS. With 5 bases clipped from V and 4 bases from J, the junction kept 3 bases outside the gene matches. The DNA of the CDR3 is TGTGCCAGCAGTCCAGGACAGGGGTACGAGCAGTACTTC. Amino acids: CASSPGQGYEQYF.

This clone was recorded a few times. The chain joins TRBV9 to TRBJ2-1, with D possibly being TRBD2 (6 bases). The length of the CDR3 is 16 residues. Trimming took off 2 bases at V and 9 bases at J, with 21 bases between the two ends. Germline V gives CDR1 SGDLS, CDR2 YYNGEE. CDR3 in amino acids: CASSVRDSLFGGEQFF. The CDR3 nucleotides are TGTGCCAGCAGCGTGAGGGACTCCCTGTTTGGGGGTGAGCAGTTCTTC.

The chain joins TRBV18 to TRBJ1-1; the D gene is possibly TRBD1 (5 bases). The CDR3 is made up of 13 amino acids. Trimming stripped 8 bases from V and 5 bases from J, with 15 bases between. Germline assignment: CDR1 KGHSH and CDR2 LQKENI. This chain's CDR3 is CASQDNPRTEAFF. Here the CDR3 DNA reads TGTGCCAGCCAGGACAATCCGAGGACTGAAGCTTTCTTT.

The chain has TRBV19 and TRBJ1-5; D call uncertain. The V end lost 2 bases, the J end lost 0 bases, and 11 bases lay between the germline ends. The CDR3 runs to 16 residues. Per germline, CDR1 LNHDA and CDR2 SQIVND (reference sequence). The CDR3 region is CASSILATYSNQPQHF. The DNA of the CDR3 is TGTGCCAGTAGTATACTGGCGACTTATAGCAATCAGCCCCAGCATTTT.

The chain is built from TRBV28 and TRBJ1-6, with 7 positions matching TRBD1. Germline-derived CDR1 and CDR2 are MDHEN and SYDVKM. The CDR3 runs 15 residues. V lost 8 bases to trimming and J lost 0 bases; unmatched junction nucleotides: 4. The CDR3 reads CASGRGSSYNSPLHF. The CDR3 bases are TGTGCCAGCGGCAGGGGGAGCTCCTATAATTCACCCCTCCACTTT.

In this sample, this clone turned up a few times. The chain links TRBV6-6 to TRBJ2-7; TRBD1 matches 7 bases. Germline assignment: CDR1 MNHNY and CDR2 SVGAGI (reference sequence). The CDR3 has 12 amino acids. The V gene end was trimmed by 6 bases and the J gene end by 3 bases; junction bases not matched to a gene: 2. CDR3 sequence reads: CASSPGGYEQYF. CDR3 nucleotides: TGTGCCAGCAGCCCAGGGGGCTACGAGCAGTACTTC.

This clone was seen repeatedly, ten times or more. The rearrangement uses TRBV4-3 and TRBJ2-7; 8 bases agree with TRBD1. V trimming: 1 base; J trimming: 3 bases; junction bases outside the gene matches: 5. Germline values: CDR1 LGHNA, CDR2 YSLEER. CDR3 size: 15 residues. The CDR3 reads CASSQGQGNFYEQYF. CDR3 nucleotide sequence: TGCGCCAGCAGCCAAGGACAGGGGAACTTCTACGAGCAGTACTTC.

This clone was counted a few times. The chain recombines TRBV28 with TRBJ1-1; no reliable D call. Germline V gene lookup returns CDR1 MDHEN and CDR2 SYDVKM. The CDR3 consists of 14 residues. Trimming took 4 bases from V and 2 from J, leaving 11 bases between them. CDR3 residues: CASSYPRSNTEAFF. In DNA, the CDR3 is TGTGCCAGCAGTTATCCGAGGAGTAACACTGAAGCTTTCTTT.

The chain carries TRBV9 and TRBJ2-1, with 9 bases fitting TRBD2. This CDR3 comprises 19 residues. Per germline, CDR1 SGDLS and CDR2 YYNGEE. Losses at the gene ends were 0 bases for V and 0 bases for J; bases not matched to a gene: 10. Here the CDR3 DNA reads TGTGCCAGCAGCGTAGCTGAGGGCGGGGGGGTAGCCTCCTACAATGAGCAGTTCTTC. Amino acid sequence: CASSVAEGGGVASYNEQFF.

This clone was seen only a few times. The rearrangement links TRBV19 to TRBJ2-6, with D possibly TRBD1 on 5 matching bases. This CDR3 has 15 residues. Germline values: CDR1 LNHDA, CDR2 SQIVND (reference sequence). V was cut by 5 bases and J by 4 bases, with 12 bases left in between. The CDR3 reads CASSYRSPGANVLTF. Here the CDR3 DNA reads TGTGCCAGTAGTTACAGGTCCCCCGGGGCCAACGTCCTGACTTTC.

Regarding this clone: Other nucleotide sequences from this sample produce the same CDR3. The CDR3 region is CASSPGQGRQPQHF. CDR3 nucleotides: TGTGCCAGCAGCCCCGGACAGGGTCGGCAGCCCCAGCATTTT. The V call is TRBV28, the J call TRBJ1-5; the match to TRBD1 covers 8 bases. This CDR3 is 14 amino acids long. Unmatched junction bases numbered 8, after V lost 6 bases and J lost 7 bases. The germline V gene encodes CDR1 MDHEN and CDR2 SYDVKM.

This clone has just a few counts. The V gene is TRBV6-1, the J gene TRBJ1-3; no clear D gene. Per the germline V gene, CDR1 is MNHNS and CDR2 is SASEGT. The CDR3 sequence is 14 residues long. The germline V and J ends were trimmed by 7 bases and 2 bases, with 12 bases remaining between them. This CDR3 reads CASIGTAAGNTIYF. Here the CDR3 DNA reads TGTGCCAGCATCGGTACAGCTGCTGGAAACACCATATATTTT.

This clone has just a few counts. This chain uses TRBV30 with TRBJ1-4; D may be TRBD1 (6 bases). Germline values: CDR1 GTSNPN, CDR2 SVGIG (reference sequence). V was cut by 1 base and J by 7 bases, with 16 bases left in between. The CDR3 sequence is 15 residues long. CDR3 protein: CAWSAGGGIGEKLFF. The CDR3 DNA sequence: TGTGCCTGGAGTGCGGGGGGCGGGATAGGTGAAAAACTGTTTTTT.